This TCR beta chain is drawn from a study of cytomegalovirus exposure and HLA in healthy donors. Regarding the study as a whole: Exclusion applied to some V segments, including TRBV6-2 and TRBV6-3, as they were indistinguishable. Follow-up analysis seemed to connect common viral pathogens with several of the most significant clusters identified. TCR association rates varied by HLA locus in a later analysis, with DRB1 highest and HLA-C lowest.

CDR3 length: 14 amino acids. V shed 4 bases and J shed 1 base, with 7 bases lying between them. The V gene's germline CDR1 is LNHDA and CDR2 SQIVND (reference sequence). On this clone itself: The antigen is unknown.

The PCR contained 60 Vbeta and 13 Jbeta primers. The assay was immunoSEQ multiplex PCR, and TCRdb's table has in-frame clones only and misses some. This table holds fewer than 150,000 clones, over 75% found once. The sample comprised PBMCs. The rearrangement joins TRBV19 to TRBJ2-2, with a possible D match to TRBD1 (6 bases). The sequence was collected from a man aged 50 or older in good health and CMV-seronegative. The CDR3 nucleotides read TGTGCCAGTAGTACACAGGGGAACACCGGGGAGCTGTTTTTT. It translates to CASSTQGNTGELFF.